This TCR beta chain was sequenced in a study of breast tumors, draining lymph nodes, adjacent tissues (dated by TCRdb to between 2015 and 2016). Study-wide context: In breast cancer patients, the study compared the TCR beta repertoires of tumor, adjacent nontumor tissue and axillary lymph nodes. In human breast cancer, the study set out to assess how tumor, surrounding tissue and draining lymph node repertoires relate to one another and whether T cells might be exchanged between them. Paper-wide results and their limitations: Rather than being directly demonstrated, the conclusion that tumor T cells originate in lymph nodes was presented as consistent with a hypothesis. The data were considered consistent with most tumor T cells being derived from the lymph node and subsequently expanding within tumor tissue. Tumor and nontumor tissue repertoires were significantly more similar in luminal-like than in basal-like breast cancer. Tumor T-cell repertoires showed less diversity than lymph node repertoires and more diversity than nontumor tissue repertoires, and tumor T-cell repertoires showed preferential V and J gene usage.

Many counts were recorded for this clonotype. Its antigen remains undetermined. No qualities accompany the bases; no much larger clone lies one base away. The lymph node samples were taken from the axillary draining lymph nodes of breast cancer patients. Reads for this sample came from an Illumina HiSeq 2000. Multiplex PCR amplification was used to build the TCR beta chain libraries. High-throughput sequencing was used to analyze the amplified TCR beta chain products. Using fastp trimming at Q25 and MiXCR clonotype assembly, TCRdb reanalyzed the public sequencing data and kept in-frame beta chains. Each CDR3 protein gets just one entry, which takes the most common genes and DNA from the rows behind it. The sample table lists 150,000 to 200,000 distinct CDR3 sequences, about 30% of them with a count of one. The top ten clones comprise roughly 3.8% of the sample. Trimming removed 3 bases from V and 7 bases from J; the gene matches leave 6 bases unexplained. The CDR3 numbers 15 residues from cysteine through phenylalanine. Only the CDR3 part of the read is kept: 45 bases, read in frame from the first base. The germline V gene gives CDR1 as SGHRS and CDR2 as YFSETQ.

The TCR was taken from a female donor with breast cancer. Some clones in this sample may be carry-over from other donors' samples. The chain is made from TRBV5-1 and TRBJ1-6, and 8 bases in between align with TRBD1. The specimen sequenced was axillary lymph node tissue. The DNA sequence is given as TGCGCCAGCAGCTACGGGACAGGCCCAAATTCACCCCTCCACTTT. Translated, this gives CASSYGTGPNSPLHF.